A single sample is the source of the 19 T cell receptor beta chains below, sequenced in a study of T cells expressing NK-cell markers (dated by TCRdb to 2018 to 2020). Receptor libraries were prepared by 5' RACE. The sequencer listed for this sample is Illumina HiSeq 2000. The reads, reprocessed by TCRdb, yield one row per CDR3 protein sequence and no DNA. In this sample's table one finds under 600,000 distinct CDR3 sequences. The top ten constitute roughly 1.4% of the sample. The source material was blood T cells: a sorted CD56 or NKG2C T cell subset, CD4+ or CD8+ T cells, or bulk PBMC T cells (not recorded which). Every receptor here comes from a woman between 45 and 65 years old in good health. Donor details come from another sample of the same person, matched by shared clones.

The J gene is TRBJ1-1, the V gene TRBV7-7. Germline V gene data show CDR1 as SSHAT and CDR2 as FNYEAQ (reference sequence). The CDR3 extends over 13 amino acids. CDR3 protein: CASSSSMNTEAFF.

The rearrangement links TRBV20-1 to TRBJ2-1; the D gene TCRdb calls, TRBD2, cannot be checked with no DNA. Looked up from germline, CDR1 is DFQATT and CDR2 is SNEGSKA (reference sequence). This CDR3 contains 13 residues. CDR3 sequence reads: CSAATRTIEGQFF.

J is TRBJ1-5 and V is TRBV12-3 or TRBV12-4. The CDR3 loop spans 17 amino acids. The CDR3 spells CASSLIGGGTTSQPQHF.

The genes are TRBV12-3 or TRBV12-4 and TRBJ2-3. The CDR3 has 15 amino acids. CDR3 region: CASSLSGVSTDTQYF.

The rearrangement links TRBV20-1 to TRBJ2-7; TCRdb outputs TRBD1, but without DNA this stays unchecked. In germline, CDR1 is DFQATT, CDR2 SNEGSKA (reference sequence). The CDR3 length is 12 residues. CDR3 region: CSARASGVEQYF.

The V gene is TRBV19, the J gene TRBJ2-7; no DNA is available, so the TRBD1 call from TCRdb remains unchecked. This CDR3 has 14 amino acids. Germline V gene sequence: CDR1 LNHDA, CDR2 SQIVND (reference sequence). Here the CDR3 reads CASSRGDASYEQYF.

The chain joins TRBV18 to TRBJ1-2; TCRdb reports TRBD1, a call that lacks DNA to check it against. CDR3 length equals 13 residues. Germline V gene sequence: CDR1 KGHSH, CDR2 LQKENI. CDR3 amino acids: CASSLTGRGGYTF.

The CDR3 sequence is CATSRGNDGQFF. The V and J genes are TRBV15 and TRBJ2-1. The CDR3 totals 12 residues. CDR1 LNHNV and CDR2 YYDKDF come from the germline V gene (reference sequence).

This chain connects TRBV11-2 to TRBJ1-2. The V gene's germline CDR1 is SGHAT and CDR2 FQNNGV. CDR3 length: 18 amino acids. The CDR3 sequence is CASSDLRKVGGKFYGYTF.

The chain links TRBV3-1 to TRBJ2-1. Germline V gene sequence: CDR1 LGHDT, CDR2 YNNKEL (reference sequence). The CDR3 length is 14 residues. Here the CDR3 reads CASSQDQSYNEQFF.

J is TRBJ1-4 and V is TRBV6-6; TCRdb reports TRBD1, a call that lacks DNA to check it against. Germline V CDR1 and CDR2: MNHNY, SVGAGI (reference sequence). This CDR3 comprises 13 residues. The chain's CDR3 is CASTGTENEKLFF.

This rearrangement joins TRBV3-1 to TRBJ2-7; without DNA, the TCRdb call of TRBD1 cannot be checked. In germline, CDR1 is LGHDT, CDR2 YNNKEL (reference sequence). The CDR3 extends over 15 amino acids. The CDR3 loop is CASSQGAGRPYEQYF.

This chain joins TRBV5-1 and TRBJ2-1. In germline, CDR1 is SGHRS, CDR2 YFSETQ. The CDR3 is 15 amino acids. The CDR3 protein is CASSLRLASSNEQFF.

The CDR3 protein is CASSPTEREKLFF. V is TRBV18 and J is TRBJ1-4. Germline lookup yields CDR1 KGHSH and CDR2 LQKENI. This CDR3 region has 13 residues.

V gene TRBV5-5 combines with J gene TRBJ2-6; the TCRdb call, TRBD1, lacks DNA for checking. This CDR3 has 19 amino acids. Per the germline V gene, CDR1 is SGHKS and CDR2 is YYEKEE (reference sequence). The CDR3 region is CASRPPRTSHSSGANVLTF.

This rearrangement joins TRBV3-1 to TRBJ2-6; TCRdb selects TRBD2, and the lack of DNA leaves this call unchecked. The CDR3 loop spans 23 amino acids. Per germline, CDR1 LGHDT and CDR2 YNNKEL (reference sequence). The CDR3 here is CASSQDPRGPQGPLGSGANVLTF.

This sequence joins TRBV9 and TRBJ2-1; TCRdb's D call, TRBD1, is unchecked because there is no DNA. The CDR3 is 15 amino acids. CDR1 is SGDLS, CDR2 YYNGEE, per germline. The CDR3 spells CASSVRQNGYNEQFF.

CDR3 sequence: CASSVAPDSTYNEQFF. The chain recombines TRBV9 with TRBJ2-1; the D call of TRBD2 rests on TCRdb alone, since no DNA is present to check it. The CDR3 runs 16 residues. CDR1 and CDR2 (germline): SGDLS, YYNGEE.

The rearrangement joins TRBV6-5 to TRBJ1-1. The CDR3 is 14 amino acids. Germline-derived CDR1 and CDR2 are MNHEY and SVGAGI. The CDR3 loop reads CASYLEGSNTEAFF.